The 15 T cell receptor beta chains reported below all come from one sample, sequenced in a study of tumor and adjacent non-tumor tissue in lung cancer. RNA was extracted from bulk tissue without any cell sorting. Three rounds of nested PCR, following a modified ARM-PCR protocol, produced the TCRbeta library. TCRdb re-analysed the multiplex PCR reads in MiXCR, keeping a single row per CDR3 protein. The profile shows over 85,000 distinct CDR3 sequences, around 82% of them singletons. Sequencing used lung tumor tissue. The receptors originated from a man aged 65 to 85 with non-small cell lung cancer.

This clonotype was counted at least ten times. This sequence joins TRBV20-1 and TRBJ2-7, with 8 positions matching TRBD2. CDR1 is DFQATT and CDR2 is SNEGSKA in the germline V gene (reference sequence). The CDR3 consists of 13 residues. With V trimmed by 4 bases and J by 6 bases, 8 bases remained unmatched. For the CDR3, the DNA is TGCAGTGCTATCGCGGGGGGCTGGGGCGAGCAGTACTTC. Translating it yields CSAIAGGWGEQYF.

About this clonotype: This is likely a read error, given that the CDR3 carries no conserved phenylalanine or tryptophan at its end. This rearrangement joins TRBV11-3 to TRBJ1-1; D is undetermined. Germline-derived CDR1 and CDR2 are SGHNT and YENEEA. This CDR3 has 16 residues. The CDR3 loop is CVSSLKIGWMNTEAFL. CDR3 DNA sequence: TGTGTCAGCAGTTTAAAGATAGGGTGGATGAACACTGAAGCTTTCTTA.

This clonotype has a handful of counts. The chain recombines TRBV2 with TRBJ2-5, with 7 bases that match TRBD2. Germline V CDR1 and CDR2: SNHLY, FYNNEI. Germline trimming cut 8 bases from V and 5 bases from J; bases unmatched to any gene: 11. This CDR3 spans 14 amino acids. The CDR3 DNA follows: TGTGCCAGCGCTAGCGGCTGGGGTCTGGAGACCCAGTACTTC. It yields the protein CASASGWGLETQYF.

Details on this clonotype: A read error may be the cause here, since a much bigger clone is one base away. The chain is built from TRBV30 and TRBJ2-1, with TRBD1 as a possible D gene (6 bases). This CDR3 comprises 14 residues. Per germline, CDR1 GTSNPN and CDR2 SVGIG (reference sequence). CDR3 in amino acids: CAWSQGRSYNEQIF. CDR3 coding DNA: TGTGCCTGGAGTCAGGGGCGATCCTACAATGAGCAGATCTTC.

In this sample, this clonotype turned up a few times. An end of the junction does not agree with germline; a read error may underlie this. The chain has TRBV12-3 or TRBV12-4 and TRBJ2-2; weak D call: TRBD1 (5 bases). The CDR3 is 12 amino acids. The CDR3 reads CASSLGAEELFF. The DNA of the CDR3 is TGTGCTAGCAGTTTAGGGGCCGAGGAGCTGTTTTTT.

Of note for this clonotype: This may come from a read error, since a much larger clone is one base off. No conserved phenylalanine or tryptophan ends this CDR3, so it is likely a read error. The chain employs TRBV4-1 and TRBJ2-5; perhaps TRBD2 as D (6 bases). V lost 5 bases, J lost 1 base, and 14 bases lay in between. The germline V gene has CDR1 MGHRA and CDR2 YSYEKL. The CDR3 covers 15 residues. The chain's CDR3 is CASSAGRRSQETQYL. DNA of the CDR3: TGCGCCAGCAGCGCGGGACGGCGGTCCCAAGAGACCCAGTACCTC.

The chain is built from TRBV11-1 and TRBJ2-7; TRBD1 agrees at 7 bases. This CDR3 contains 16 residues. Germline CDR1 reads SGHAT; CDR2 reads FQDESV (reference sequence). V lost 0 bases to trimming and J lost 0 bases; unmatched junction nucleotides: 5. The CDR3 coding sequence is TGTGCCAGCAGCTTAGCCACGACAGGGAGCTCCTACGAGCAGTACTTC. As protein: CASSLATTGSSYEQYF.

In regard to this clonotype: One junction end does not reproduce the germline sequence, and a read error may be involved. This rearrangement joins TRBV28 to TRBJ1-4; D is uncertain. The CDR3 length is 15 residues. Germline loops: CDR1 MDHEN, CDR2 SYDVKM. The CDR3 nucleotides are TGTGCCAGCAGTTTTCTCGGATTAACTAATGAAAAACTGTTTTTC. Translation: CASSFLGLTNEKLFF.

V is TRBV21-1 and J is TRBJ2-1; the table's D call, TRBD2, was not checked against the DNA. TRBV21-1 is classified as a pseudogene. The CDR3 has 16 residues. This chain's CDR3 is CASSNEGERVNNEQFF. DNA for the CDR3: TGTGCCAGCAGCAATGAGGGCGAGCGGGTAAACAATGAGCAGTTCTTC.

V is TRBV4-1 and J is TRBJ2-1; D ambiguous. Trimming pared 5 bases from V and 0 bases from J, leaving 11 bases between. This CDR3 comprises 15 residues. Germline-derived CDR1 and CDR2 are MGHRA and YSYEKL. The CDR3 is CASSKPESSYNEQFF. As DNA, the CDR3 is TGCGCCAGCAGCAAACCCGAGAGCTCCTACAATGAGCAGTTCTTC.

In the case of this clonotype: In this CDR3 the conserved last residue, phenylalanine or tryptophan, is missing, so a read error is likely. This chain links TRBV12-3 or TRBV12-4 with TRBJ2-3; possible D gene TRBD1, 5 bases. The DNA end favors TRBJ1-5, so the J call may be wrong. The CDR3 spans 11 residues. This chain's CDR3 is CAVSETDTQHY. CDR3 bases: TGTGCCGTTAGCGAGACAGATACGCAGCATTAT.

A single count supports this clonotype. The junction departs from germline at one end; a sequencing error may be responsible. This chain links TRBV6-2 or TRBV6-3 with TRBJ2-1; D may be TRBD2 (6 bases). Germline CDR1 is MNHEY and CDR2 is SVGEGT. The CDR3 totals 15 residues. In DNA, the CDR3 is TGTGCCAGCAATCCGAGACTAGGCAATACCAATGTGCAGTTCTTC. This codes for CASNPRLGNTNVQFF.

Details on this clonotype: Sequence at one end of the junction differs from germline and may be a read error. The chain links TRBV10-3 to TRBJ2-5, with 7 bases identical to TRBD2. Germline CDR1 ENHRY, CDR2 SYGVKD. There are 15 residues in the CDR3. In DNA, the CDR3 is TGTGGCATCAGTGAGTCCACAGCGGGACAAGAGACCCAGTACTTC. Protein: CGISESTAGQETQYF.

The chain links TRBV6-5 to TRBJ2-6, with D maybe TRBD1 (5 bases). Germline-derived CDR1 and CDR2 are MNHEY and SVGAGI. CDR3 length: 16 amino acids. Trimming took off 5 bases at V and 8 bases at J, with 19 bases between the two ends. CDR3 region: CASSRTWGSESNVLTF. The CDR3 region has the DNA TGTGCCAGCAGTAGGACATGGGGCTCTGAGTCCAACGTCCTGACTTTC.

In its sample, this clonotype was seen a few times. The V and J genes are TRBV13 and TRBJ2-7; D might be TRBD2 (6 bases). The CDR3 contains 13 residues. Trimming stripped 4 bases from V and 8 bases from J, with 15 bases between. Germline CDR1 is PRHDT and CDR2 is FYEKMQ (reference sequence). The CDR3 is CASSSTTGDKQYF. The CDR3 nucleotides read TGTGCCAGCAGCTCGACCACGGGGGATAAGCAGTACTTC.